Listed here are 13 T cell receptor beta chains from one sample, sequenced in a study of radiation and T cells in renal cell carcinoma. Clones were read by immunoSEQ multiplex PCR, and TCRdb kept only the in-frame ones, dropping some. The data show 13,000 or so clones, with around 57% seen just once and about an eighth held by the top ten. Treatment meaning: treatment-naive control, cytoreductive nephrectomy. The sample consisted of tumor tissue, taken from a patient whose treatment was nephrectomy without radiotherapy. These receptors were taken from a man over 45 with renal cell carcinoma.

The chain combines TRBV19 with TRBJ1-3; a possible D gene is TRBD1 (5 bases). The germline CDR1 and CDR2 sequences are LNHDA and SQIVND (reference sequence). Between the trimmed V and J ends, which lost 0 bases and 0 bases, there was a span of 12 bases. The CDR3 contains 17 residues. The CDR3 region has the DNA TGTGCCAGTAGTATAGATCTACCAACAGGCTCTGGAAACACCATATATTTT. It translates to CASSIDLPTGSGNTIYF. Supplemented by reference TRBV19 and TRBJ1-3, the full variable domain reads DGGITQSPKYLFRKEGQNVTLSCEQNLNHDAMYWYRQDPGQGLRLIYYSQIVNDFQKGDIAEGYSVSREKKESFPLTVTSAQKNPTAFYLCASSIDLPTGSGNTIYFGEGSWLTVV.

The gene calls are TRBV18 and TRBJ2-5, with D perhaps given as TRBD1 or TRBD2 (5 bases each). V lost 8 bases, J lost 4 bases, and 14 bases lay in between. The length of the CDR3 is 13 residues. Germline-derived CDR1 and CDR2 are KGHSH and LQKENI. This chain's CDR3 is CASTSGSRETQYF. CDR3 nucleotide sequence: TGTGCCAGCACCTCAGGGAGTCGAGAGACCCAGTACTTC.

This clone has more than one count but fewer than ten. In DNA form, the CDR3 reads TGTGCCAGCTCCCCGGACAGATCACCCCTCCACTTT. Protein sequence: CASSPDRSPLHF. The chain is built from TRBV18 and TRBJ1-6; TRBD1 might be the D (6 bases). The CDR3 totals 12 residues. CDR1 is KGHSH, CDR2 LQKENI, per germline. V was clipped by 6 bases and J by 10 bases, with 10 bases between them.

The J gene is TRBJ2-1, the V gene TRBV29-1; D is uncertain. Per germline, CDR1 SQVTM and CDR2 ANQGSEA. V lost 4 bases and J 0 bases, leaving 7 bases between the germline ends. The CDR3 has 13 amino acids. This chain's CDR3 is CSVAYTSYNEQFF. The CDR3 bases are TGCAGCGTTGCGTATACCTCCTACAATGAGCAGTTCTTC.

V usage is TRBV30 and J usage is TRBJ2-1; D is perhaps TRBD1 (5 bases). Germline assignment: CDR1 GTSNPN and CDR2 SVGIG (reference sequence). Trimming pared 3 bases from V and 8 bases from J, leaving 8 bases between. The CDR3 totals 11 residues. The CDR3 nucleotides read TGTGCCTGGAGCCAAGGGGATGAGCAGTTCTTC. Translation: CAWSQGDEQFF.

There are a few counts of this clone. In the same sample, other DNA sequences code for this CDR3. The chain links TRBV6-1 to TRBJ1-3; D is unresolved. The germline gives CDR1 MNHNS, CDR2 SASEGT. The CDR3 extends over 14 amino acids. Trimming took off 6 bases at V and 1 base at J, with 10 bases between the two ends. For the CDR3, the DNA is TGTGCCAGCAGGGCACCCTCATCTGGAAACACCATATATTTT. Translating gives CASRAPSSGNTIYF.

This clone was seen once. V usage is TRBV6-1 and J usage is TRBJ2-3; D is possibly TRBD2 (5 bases). The germline V and J ends were trimmed by 4 bases and 4 bases, with 6 bases remaining between them. There are 12 residues in the CDR3. Germline lookup yields CDR1 MNHNS and CDR2 SASEGT. The CDR3 DNA follows: TGTGCCAGCAGTGCACTAGCAGATACGCAGTATTTT. Translated: CASSALADTQYF.

V gene TRBV4-1 combines with J gene TRBJ2-4; D gene unclear. The CDR3 runs 13 residues. CDR1 MGHRA and CDR2 YSYEKL come from the germline V gene. The V and J ends lost 0 bases and 3 bases respectively, with 3 bases between them. This CDR3 reads CASSQDDKNIQYF. For the CDR3, the DNA is TGCGCCAGCAGCCAAGACGACAAAAACATTCAGTACTTC.

This clone appeared a few times. The chain recombines TRBV6-5 with TRBJ1-6, with a possible D match to TRBD1 (5 bases). The germline V gene has CDR1 MNHEY and CDR2 SVGAGI. Between the trimmed V and J ends, which lost 7 bases and 4 bases, there was a span of 8 bases. The CDR3 has 13 residues. The CDR3 loop is CASKGSYNSPLHF. CDR3 nucleotide sequence: TGTGCCAGCAAGGGGTCTTATAATTCACCCCTCCACTTT.

The CDR3 DNA follows: TGCGCCAGCAGTGTGTTTACAGGGACAACGAACACTGAAGCTTTCTTT. This encodes CASSVFTGTTNTEAFF. The rearrangement links TRBV10-2 to TRBJ1-1, with D perhaps matching TRBD1 (6 bases). The CDR3 has 16 amino acids. Germline V gene lookup returns CDR1 WSHSY and CDR2 SAAADI. V lost 4 bases and J 1 base, leaving 16 bases between the germline ends.

The chain carries TRBV7-9 and TRBJ1-1, with D possibly TRBD1 on 5 matching bases. Germline-derived CDR1 and CDR2 are SEHNR and FQNEAQ (reference sequence). V lost 8 bases to trimming and J lost 3 bases, with 19 bases between them. This CDR3 is 15 amino acids long. DNA of the CDR3: TGTGCCAGCGAATCCTCCGTTGGACAAGACACTGAAGCTTTCTTT. Translating gives CASESSVGQDTEAFF. The variable domain in full, with the rest retrieved from reference TRBV7-9 and TRBJ1-1, is DTGVSQNPRHKITKRGQNVTFRCDPISEHNRLYWYRQTLGQGPEFLTYFQNEAQLEKSRLLSDRFSAERPKGSFSTLEIQRTEQGDSAMYLCASESSVGQDTEAFFGQGTRLTVV.

This chain joins TRBV27 and TRBJ2-3, with TRBD1 matching 8 bases. V dropped 6 bases and J dropped 1; count of bases not matched to a gene: 9. CDR1 is MNHEY, CDR2 SMNVEV, per germline (reference sequence). CDR3 length equals 16 residues. The CDR3 DNA follows: TGTGCCAGCAGCAGTGACAGGGGCCTACGCACAGATACGCAGTATTTT. Protein product: CASSSDRGLRTDTQYF.

V is TRBV7-9 and J is TRBJ1-5, with no clear D. The CDR3 spans 15 residues. V gave up 5 bases and J gave up 4 bases, with 15 bases separating them. Germline CDR1 is SEHNR and CDR2 is FQNEAQ (reference sequence). The CDR3 sequence is CASSLDGRGNQPQHF. DNA of the CDR3: TGTGCCAGCAGCCTTGACGGACGGGGAAATCAGCCCCAGCATTTT. Combining the CDR3 with reference TRBV7-9 and TRBJ1-5 gives the whole variable domain DTGVSQNPRHKITKRGQNVTFRCDPISEHNRLYWYRQTLGQGPEFLTYFQNEAQLEKSRLLSDRFSAERPKGSFSTLEIQRTEQGDSAMYLCASSLDGRGNQPQHFGDGTRLSIL.